This TCR beta chain was observed in a study of shared clonotypes between healthy human individuals. Study-level results: Naive subsets generally had larger estimated richness than memory subsets.

Per the study methods: As immunoSEQ supplied junction-only sequences (without quality scores), filtering differed. Assay: immunoSEQ multiplex PCR; the TCRdb copy retains only in-frame clones and omits some. Clone size and the V and J calls come from that table; the DNA yielded D and trimming. Here the sample spans around 1.5 million clones, 95% to 99% being singletons. This clone was seen just once. Its antigen is undetermined. The CDR3 has 19 residues. Trimming took 0 bases from V and 1 from J; bases not matched to a gene: 13. In germline, CDR1 is LGHNA, CDR2 YSLEER. Caucasian adults living in Nashville, Tennessee, provided all samples. Splitting of CD4+ cells produced CD45RA+ naive and CD45RA-negative memory subsets.

This receptor was obtained from a man aged 30 to 39 in good health. J is TRBJ2-5 and V is TRBV4-3, with 8 bases aligning to TRBD2. The sequencing input was naive CD4+ T cells sorted from blood. The subset was: CD45RA+ positively selected. The DNA for the CDR3 is TGCGCCAGCAGCCAAGAGGTCCCTGCTAGCGGGCTACTCCAAGAGACCCAGTACTTC. Translating gives CASSQEVPASGLLQETQYF.